This T cell receptor beta chain was recorded in a study of T-cell memory formation after mild COVID-19. Study findings and constraints: Of the contracting clones, CD4+ ones lay mainly in CM and EM, and CD8+ ones in EMRA.

Details on this clonotype: Its matching antigen is unknown.

TCRdb processed the 5' RACE reads anew with MiXCR; each CDR3 protein has one entry. The table lists some 290,000 distinct CDR3 sequences, around 15% of them singletons. This CDR3 is 19 amino acids long. Losses at the gene ends were 1 base for V and 0 bases for J; bases not matched to a gene: 10. Germline V gene lookup returns CDR1 LGHNA and CDR2 YSLEER. This TCR derives from a man aged 18 to 30 who had mild COVID-19 (a few samples of this study predate the infection). Cell type and time point are not known. The chain is built from TRBV4-3 and TRBJ1-3, with 9 bases lining up with TRBD1. Source material: PBMCs or a T cell subset sorted from them (not recorded which). CDR3 in amino acids: CASSQGDRGFPLSGNTIYF. CDR3 nucleotides: TGCGCCAGCAGCCAAGGCGACAGGGGGTTCCCCCTCTCTGGAAACACCATATATTTT.